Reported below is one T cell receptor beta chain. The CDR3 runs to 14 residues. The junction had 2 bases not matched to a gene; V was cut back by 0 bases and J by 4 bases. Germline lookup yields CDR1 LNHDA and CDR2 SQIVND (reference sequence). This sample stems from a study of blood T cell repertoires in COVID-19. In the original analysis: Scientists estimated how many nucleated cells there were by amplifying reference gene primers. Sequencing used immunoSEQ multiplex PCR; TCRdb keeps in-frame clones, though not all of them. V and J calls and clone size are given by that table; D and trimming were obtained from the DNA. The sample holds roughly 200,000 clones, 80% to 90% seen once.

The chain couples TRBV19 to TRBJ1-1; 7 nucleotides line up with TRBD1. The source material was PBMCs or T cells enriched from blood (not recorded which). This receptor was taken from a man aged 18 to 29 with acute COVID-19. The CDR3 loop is CASSIDPGGTEAFF. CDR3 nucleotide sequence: TGTGCCAGTAGTATAGACCCAGGGGGCACTGAAGCTTTCTTT.